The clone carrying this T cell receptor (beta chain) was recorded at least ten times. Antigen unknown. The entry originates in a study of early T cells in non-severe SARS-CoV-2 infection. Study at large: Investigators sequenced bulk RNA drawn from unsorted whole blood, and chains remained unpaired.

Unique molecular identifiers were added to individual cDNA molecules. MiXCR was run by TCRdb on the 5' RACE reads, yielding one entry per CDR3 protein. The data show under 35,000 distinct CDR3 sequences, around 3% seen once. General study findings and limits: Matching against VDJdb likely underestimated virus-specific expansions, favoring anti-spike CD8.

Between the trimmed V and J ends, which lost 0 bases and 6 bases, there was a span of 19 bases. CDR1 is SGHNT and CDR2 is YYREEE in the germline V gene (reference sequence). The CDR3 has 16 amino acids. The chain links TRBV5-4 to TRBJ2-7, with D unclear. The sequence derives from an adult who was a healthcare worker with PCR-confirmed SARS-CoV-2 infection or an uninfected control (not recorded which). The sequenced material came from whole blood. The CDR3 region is CASSLAGPSTLGEQYV. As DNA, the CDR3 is TGTGCCAGCAGCTTGGCAGGTCCCTCTACGTTGGGCGAGCAGTACGTC.